These T cell receptor beta chains were read from a single sample in a study of shared clonotypes between healthy human individuals. Sequencing used immunoSEQ multiplex PCR; TCRdb keeps in-frame clones, though not all of them. The sample has some 2,100,000 clones, around 95% seen once. Sequencing was done on a sample of naive CD4+ T cells sorted from blood. The source of these receptors is a man aged 18 to 35 in good health. CDR3s include the opening cysteine and the closing phenylalanine or tryptophan. The D gene is left open where the match is weak. Size is stated for part of the rows, as once, few or many counts, or as a class when the clone is expanded.

TRBJ1-6 . . TRBV19 CASSIRGSGSPLHF TGTGCCAGTAGTATAAGGGGAAGCGGTTCACCCCTCCACTTT
TRBJ1-2 . . TRBV30 CAWSRGANYGYTF TGTGCCTGGAGTCGAGGGGCGAACTATGGCTACACCTTC
TRBJ1-6 . . TRBV28 CASSFPWGSPLHF TGTGCCAGCAGTTTCCCGTGGGGTTCACCCCTCCACTTT
TRBJ1-1 . . TRBV5-1 CASSLGAGMNTEAFF TGCGCCAGCAGCTTGGGGGCAGGGATGAACACTGAAGCTTTCTTT
TRBJ1-4 . . TRBV30 CAWSVNGPILF TGTGCCTGGAGTGTAAATGGACCCATTCTTTTT
TRBJ2-3 . TRBD2 TRBV7-9 CASSLVGSGGADTQYF TGTGCCAGCAGCTTAGTAGGTAGCGGGGGGGCCGATACGCAGTATTTT
TRBJ2-1 . . TRBV2 CASSEAGTAEFF TGTGCCAGCAGTGAAGCTGGGACTGCCGAGTTCTTC
TRBJ2-2 . . TRBV2 CASSATAPDTGELFF TGTGCCAGCAGCGCCACTGCGCCAGACACCGGGGAGCTGTTTTTT
TRBJ2-2 . . TRBV10-3 CAIREGANTGELFF TGTGCCATCAGGGAGGGGGCCAACACCGGGGAGCTGTTTTTT
TRBJ1-6 . . TRBV6-5 CASTGGSNNSPLHF TGTGCCAGCACCGGGGGAAGTAATAATTCACCCCTCCACTTT
TRBJ2-7 once TRBD2 TRBV10-2 CASSSLTSGLYEQYF TGCGCCAGCAGTTCCCTGACTAGCGGGCTTTACGAGCAGTACTTC
TRBJ2-1 . TRBD2 TRBV7-3 CASSLTPLAGVSGEQFF TGTGCCAGCAGCTTAACGCCCCTAGCGGGGGTCTCGGGTGAGCAGTTCTTC
TRBJ1-6 . . TRBV7-9 CASSPTPTGRSSYNSPLHF TGTGCCAGCAGCCCAACGCCGACGGGACGGAGCTCCTATAATTCACCCCTCCACTTT
TRBJ1-2 . . TRBV28 CASSFPLNEAEAARGYTF TGTGCCAGCAGTTTCCCCCTTAACGAGGCGGAAGCAGCGCGTGGCTACACCTTC
TRBJ1-5 . . TRBV5-1 CASSSGQYNQPQHF TGCGCCAGCAGCTCCGGACAGTACAATCAGCCCCAGCATTTT
TRBJ1-1 . . TRBV29-1 CSVGLSDTEAFF TGCAGCGTGGGGCTCTCCGACACTGAAGCTTTCTTT
TRBJ1-5 . . TRBV2 CASSDRERPNSNQPQHF TGTGCCAGCAGTGATCGAGAGCGTCCAAATAGCAATCAGCCCCAGCATTTT
TRBJ2-1 . . TRBV19 CASTKDRYNEQFF TGTGCCAGTACCAAAGACAGGTACAATGAGCAGTTCTTC
TRBJ1-1 . . TRBV19 CASTWAMNTEAFF TGTGCCAGTACATGGGCCATGAACACTGAAGCTTTCTTT
TRBJ2-7 once TRBD1 TRBV7-8 CASSARTGGYEQYF TGTGCCAGCAGCGCCCGGACAGGGGGCTACGAGCAGTACTTC
TRBJ2-1 . TRBD2 TRBV5-8 CASSLWREVSYNEQFF TGTGCCAGCAGCTTGTGGCGGGAGGTATCCTACAATGAGCAGTTCTTC
TRBJ2-5 . . TRBV2 CASSERRGAGGETQYF TGTGCCAGCAGTGAACGTCGGGGGGCCGGGGGAGAGACCCAGTACTTC
TRBJ1-3 . . TRBV9 CASSVGTENTIYF TGTGCCAGCAGCGTCGGGACGGAGAACACCATATATTTT
TRBJ2-7 . . TRBV7-9 CASSPQGLSYEQYF TGTGCCAGCAGCCCCCAGGGTCTCTCCTACGAGCAGTACTTC
TRBJ2-1 . TRBD2 TRBV5-6 CASSGTSGSRFENEQFF TGTGCCAGCAGCGGGACTAGCGGGAGCAGATTTGAAAATGAGCAGTTCTTC
TRBJ1-1 . . TRBV2 CASSGQGNTEAFF TGTGCCAGCAGTGGGCAGGGCAACACTGAAGCTTTCTTT
TRBJ2-5 . TRBD2 TRBV18 CASSPLAGGETQYF TGTGCCAGCTCACCACTAGCGGGTGGAGAGACCCAGTACTTC
TRBJ1-1 . . TRBV7-8 CASPGTIGTEAFF TGTGCCAGCCCAGGGACTATCGGCACTGAAGCTTTCTTT
TRBJ2-5 . . TRBV6-6 CASARGEETQYF TGTGCCAGCGCTAGGGGAGAAGAGACCCAGTACTTC
TRBJ2-7 . . TRBV11-2 CASSLGVAGYYEQYF TGTGCCAGCAGCTTGGGGGTCGCAGGGTATTACGAGCAGTACTTC
TRBJ2-3 . TRBD2 TRBV4-1 CASSQVTSGGRTDTQYF TGCGCCAGCAGCCAAGTGACTAGCGGGGGTCGCACAGATACGCAGTATTTT
TRBJ2-1 . . TRBV7-2 CASSLAERSGQFF TGTGCCAGCAGCTTAGCGGAGAGGAGCGGACAGTTCTTC
TRBJ2-7 once TRBD1 TRBV5-4 CASSLDTGGGHEQYF TGTGCCAGCAGCTTGGATACAGGGGGTGGCCACGAGCAGTACTTC
TRBJ1-3 . . TRBV5-1 CASSGASSGNTIYF TGCGCCAGCAGCGGGGCAAGCTCTGGAAACACCATATATTTT
TRBJ1-5 . . TRBV2 CASSSEPTEPQHF TGTGCCAGTTCCTCGGAACCGACGGAGCCCCAGCATTTT
TRBJ2-1 . . TRBV7-9 CASSLLGEQFF TGTGCCAGCAGCTTATTAGGCGAGCAGTTCTTC
TRBJ1-6 . TRBD1 TRBV27 CASSLLRQGTPLHF TGTGCCAGCAGTTTATTAAGACAGGGGACCCCCCTCCACTTT
TRBJ2-7 . TRBD1 TRBV2 CASGRDREYEQYF TGTGCCAGCGGCCGGGACAGGGAATACGAGCAGTACTTC
TRBJ1-2 . . TRBV28 CASSPGWLGANYGYTF TGTGCCAGCAGCCCAGGATGGCTGGGAGCTAACTATGGCTACACCTTC
TRBJ2-3 . TRBD2 TRBV9 CASSFRRGDFRDTQYF TGTGCCAGCAGCTTCCGCCGGGGGGACTTCAGAGATACGCAGTATTTT
TRBJ2-1 . . TRBV2 CASNRRLSYNEQFF TGTGCCAGCAATCGGCGGCTCTCCTACAATGAGCAGTTCTTC
TRBJ2-7 . TRBD1 TRBV18 CASSPEGQGAYEQYF TGTGCCAGCTCACCTGAAGGACAGGGGGCCTACGAGCAGTACTTC
TRBJ2-7 . . TRBV7-9 CATTYGDRSYEQYF TGTGCCACCACGTATGGGGACCGCTCCTACGAGCAGTACTTC
TRBJ2-1 . TRBD2 TRBV4-2 CASRESAGTSGVDEQFF TGTGCCAGCAGAGAATCCGCCGGGACTAGCGGGGTAGATGAGCAGTTCTTC
TRBJ1-1 . . TRBV6-1 CASRRVYGNTEAFF TGTGCCAGCAGGCGGGTGTACGGAAACACTGAAGCTTTCTTT
TRBJ2-3 . . TRBV20-1 CSAIRDTQYF TGCAGTGCTATAAGAGATACGCAGTATTTT